This T cell receptor beta chain was captured by sequencing in a study of T-cell memory formation after mild COVID-19. TCRdb used MiXCR to reprocess the 5' RACE reads, holding one entry per CDR3 protein. Of 350,000 to 500,000 distinct CDR3 sequences in the sample, about 22% are singletons; the top ten hold roughly 14%. The CDR3 contains 14 residues. Trimming removed 5 bases from V and 1 base from J, with 9 bases in between. CDR1 and CDR2 (germline): MGHRA, YSYEKL. Sequenced input: PBMCs or a T cell subset sorted from them (not recorded which). The sequence derives from an adult woman who had mild COVID-19 (a few samples of this study predate the infection). Cell type and time point are not known. V gene TRBV4-1 combines with J gene TRBJ1-5; D remains ambiguous. CDR3: CASSRERSNQPQHF. The DNA for the CDR3 is TGCGCCAGCAGCAGGGAGAGGAGCAATCAGCCCCAGCATTTT.